Below, 7 T cell receptor beta chains from the same sample are listed, as sequenced in a study of T-cell reconstitution after alpha-beta-depleted transplantation in children. Unique molecular identifiers tagged the TCRbeta library. TCRdb reanalysed the PCR reads using MiXCR and keeps one entry per CDR3 protein. Among about 610,000 distinct CDR3 sequences listed, roughly 10% were seen once. Here the sequenced sample was PBMCs from the stem cell graft donor, taken from the stem cell graft. All receptors derive from a human donor who donated a stem cell graft to a child with acute myeloid leukemia.

The table lists this clonotype with a few counts. The chain links TRBV20-1 to TRBJ1-3; no firm D call. The CDR3 length is 17 residues. Trimming removed 1 base at V and 1 base at J, with 17 bases between. Germline lookup yields CDR1 DFQATT and CDR2 SNEGSKA (reference sequence). As DNA, the CDR3 is TGCAGTGCTAGAGGGACTACGTCTATCACGTCTGGAAACACCATATATTTT. Translated, it gives CSARGTTSITSGNTIYF.

In this sample, this clonotype turned up a few times. The chain couples TRBV5-6 to TRBJ1-1, with 7 bases fitting TRBD1. Germline CDR1 reads SGHDT; CDR2 reads YYEEEE. V dropped 2 bases and J dropped 8; count of bases not matched to a gene: 3. This CDR3 spans 12 amino acids. The CDR3 region has the DNA TGTGCCAGCAGCTTAGGGGGCATGGAAGCTTTCTTT. Encoded protein: CASSLGGMEAFF.

The genes are TRBV12-3 or TRBV12-4 and TRBJ1-5; 10 bases agree with TRBD1. Trimming at V came to 6 bases and at J to 5 bases, leaving 7 bases not matched to a gene. The CDR3 spans 15 residues. The chain's CDR3 is CASSLGQGDYQPQHF. The CDR3 nucleotides read TGTGCCAGCAGCCTTGGACAGGGGGACTATCAGCCCCAGCATTTT.

This clonotype was found many times. The chain recombines TRBV27 with TRBJ2-3; TRBD1 or TRBD2 may be the D gene (6 bases each). Trimming removed 6 bases from V and 10 bases from J, with 20 bases in between. In germline, CDR1 is MNHEY, CDR2 SMNVEV (reference sequence). The length of the CDR3 is 14 residues. For the CDR3, the DNA is TGTGCCAGCAGCCGAAACTCGGGGGCGCAACCGCAGTATTTT. Translated: CASSRNSGAQPQYF.

The V gene is TRBV6-1, the J gene TRBJ2-2, with unresolved D. The germline V gene has CDR1 MNHNS and CDR2 SASEGT. The CDR3 has 14 amino acids. Deletions cut 3 bases from V and 4 bases from J, with 9 bases between. DNA for the CDR3: TGTGCCAGCAGTGATGTTTTGGTCACCGGGGAGCTGTTTTTT. Its protein is CASSDVLVTGELFF.

In this sample, this clonotype turned up many times. This chain joins TRBV29-1 and TRBJ1-2; tentatively, D is TRBD1 (6 bases). Trimming removed 6 bases at V and 3 bases at J, with 17 bases between. CDR3 length: 14 amino acids. CDR1 is SQVTM and CDR2 is ANQGSEA in the germline V gene. In DNA, the CDR3 is TGCAGCGTCCACCACCCGACAGGATACTATGGCTACACCTTC. As protein: CSVHHPTGYYGYTF.

The rearrangement links TRBV3-1 to TRBJ2-1, with TRBD2 matching over 8 bases. Germline V gives CDR1 LGHDT, CDR2 YNNKEL (reference sequence). The CDR3 is made up of 14 amino acids. The V segment lost 6 bases and the J segment 9 bases; nucleotides outside the gene matches: 10. CDR3 amino acids: CASRRGAGAGEQFF. The CDR3, as DNA: TGTGCCAGCAGGAGGGGAGCGGGAGCTGGTGAGCAGTTCTTC.